This T cell receptor beta chain was obtained from a study of blood T cell repertoires in COVID-19. Original analysis: It was from reference gene primer amplification that nucleated cell counts were estimated. The method was immunoSEQ multiplex PCR; TCRdb's version includes in-frame clones alone and lacks a portion of them. The DNA gave D and trimming, while V, J and clone size come from that table. The sample lists about 130,000 clones; around 89% were seen once. The CDR3 consists of 17 residues. This chain uses TRBV21-1 with TRBJ1-4. TRBV21-1 is noted as a pseudogene. The clonotype comes from a man aged 55 to 70 with COVID-19, enrolled during active disease. Material: peripheral blood. This CDR3 reads CASSKGGGAATNEKLFF. The CDR3 DNA reads as TGTGCCAGCAGCAAAGGCGGCGGTGCGGCAACTAATGAAAAACTGTTTTTT.